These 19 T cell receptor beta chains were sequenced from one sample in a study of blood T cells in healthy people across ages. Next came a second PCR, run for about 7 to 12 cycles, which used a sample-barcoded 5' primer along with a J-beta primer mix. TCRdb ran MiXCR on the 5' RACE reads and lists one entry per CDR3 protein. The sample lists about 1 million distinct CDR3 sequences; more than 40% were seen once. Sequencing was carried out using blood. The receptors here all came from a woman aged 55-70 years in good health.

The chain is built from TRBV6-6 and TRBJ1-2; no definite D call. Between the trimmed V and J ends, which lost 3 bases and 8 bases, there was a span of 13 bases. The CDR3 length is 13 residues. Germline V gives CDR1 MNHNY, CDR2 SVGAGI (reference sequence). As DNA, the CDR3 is TGTGCCAGCAGTTATAAAGGGAAGGAGGGCTACACCTTC. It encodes CASSYKGKEGYTF.

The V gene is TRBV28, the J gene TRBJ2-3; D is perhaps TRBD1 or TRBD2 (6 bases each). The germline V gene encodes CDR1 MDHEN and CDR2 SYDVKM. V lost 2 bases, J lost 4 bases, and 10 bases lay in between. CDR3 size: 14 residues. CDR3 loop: CASSLVGGPDTQYF. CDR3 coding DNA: TGTGCCAGCAGTTTAGTGGGGGGCCCAGATACGCAGTATTTT. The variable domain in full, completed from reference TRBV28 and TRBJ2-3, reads DVKVTQSSRYLVKRTGEKVFLECVQDMDHENMFWYRQDPGLGLRLIYFSYDVKMKEKGDIPEGYSVSREKKERFSLILESASTNQTSMYLCASSLVGGPDTQYFGPGTRLTVL.

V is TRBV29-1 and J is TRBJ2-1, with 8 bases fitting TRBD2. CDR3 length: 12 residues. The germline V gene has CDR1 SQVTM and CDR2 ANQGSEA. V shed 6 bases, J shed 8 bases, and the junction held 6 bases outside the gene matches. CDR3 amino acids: CSVGGGPYEQFF. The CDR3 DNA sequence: TGCAGCGTCGGGGGGGGGCCCTATGAGCAGTTCTTC.

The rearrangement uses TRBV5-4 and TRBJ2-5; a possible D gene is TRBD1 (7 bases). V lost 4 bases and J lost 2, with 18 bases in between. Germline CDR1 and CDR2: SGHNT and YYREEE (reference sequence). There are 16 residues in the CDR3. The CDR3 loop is CASSPTQGGGQETQYF. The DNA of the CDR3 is TGTGCCAGCAGCCCCACCCAGGGGGGAGGACAAGAGACCCAGTACTTC.

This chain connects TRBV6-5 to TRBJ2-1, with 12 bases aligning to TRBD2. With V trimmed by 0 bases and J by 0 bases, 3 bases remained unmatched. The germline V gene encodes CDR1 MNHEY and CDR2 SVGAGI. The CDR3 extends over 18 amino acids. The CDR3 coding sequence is TGTGCCAGCAGTTACTCGATGACTAGCGGGAGCTCCTACAATGAGCAGTTCTTC. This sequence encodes CASSYSMTSGSSYNEQFF.

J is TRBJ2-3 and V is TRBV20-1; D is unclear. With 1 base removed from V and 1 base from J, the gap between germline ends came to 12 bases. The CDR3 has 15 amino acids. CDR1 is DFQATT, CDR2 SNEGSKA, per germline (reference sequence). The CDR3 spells CSARGEEIRTDTQYF. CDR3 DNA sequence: TGCAGTGCTAGAGGGGAAGAAATCCGCACAGATACGCAGTATTTT.

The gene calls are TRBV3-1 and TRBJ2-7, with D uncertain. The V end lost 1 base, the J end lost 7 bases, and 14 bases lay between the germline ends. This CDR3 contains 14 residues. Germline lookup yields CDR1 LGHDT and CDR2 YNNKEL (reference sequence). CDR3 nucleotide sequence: TGTGCCAGCAGCCAAGCGTATGCCTACAATGAGCAGTACTTC. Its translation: CASSQAYAYNEQYF.

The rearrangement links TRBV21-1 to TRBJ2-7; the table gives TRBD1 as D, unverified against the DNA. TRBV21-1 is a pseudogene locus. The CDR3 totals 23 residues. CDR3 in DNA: TGTGCCAGCAGCCTTATGGAGGAGACTAGAGTAGTCTCCCCTGCGATACCCCCCTACGAGCAGTACTTC. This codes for CASSLMEETRVVSPAIPPYEQYF.

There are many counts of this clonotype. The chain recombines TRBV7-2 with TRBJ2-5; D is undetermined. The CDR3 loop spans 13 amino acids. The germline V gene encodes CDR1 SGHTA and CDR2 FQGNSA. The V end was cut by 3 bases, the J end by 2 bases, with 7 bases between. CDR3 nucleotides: TGTGCCAGCAGCTTTATCCCTCAAGAGACCCAGTACTTC. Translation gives CASSFIPQETQYF.

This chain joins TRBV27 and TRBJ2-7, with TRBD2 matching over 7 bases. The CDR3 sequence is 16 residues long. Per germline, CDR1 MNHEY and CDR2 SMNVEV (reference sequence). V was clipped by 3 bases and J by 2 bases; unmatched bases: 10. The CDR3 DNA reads TGTGCCAGCAGTTTGCGCCCCGGGGGAGGGCCCTACGAGCAGTACTTC. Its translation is CASSLRPGGGPYEQYF.

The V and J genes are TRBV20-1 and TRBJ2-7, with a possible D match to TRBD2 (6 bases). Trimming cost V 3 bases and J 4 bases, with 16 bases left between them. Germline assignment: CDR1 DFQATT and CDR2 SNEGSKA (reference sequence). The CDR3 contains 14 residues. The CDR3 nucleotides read TGCAGTGCTAGGGGTGTGGAGGGGCGGTACGAGCAGTACTTC. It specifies CSARGVEGRYEQYF.

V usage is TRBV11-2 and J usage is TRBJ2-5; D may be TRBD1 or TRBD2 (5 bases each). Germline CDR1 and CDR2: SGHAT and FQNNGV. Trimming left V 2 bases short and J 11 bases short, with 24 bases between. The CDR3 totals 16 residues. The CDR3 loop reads CASSLRLGRVDNEQYF. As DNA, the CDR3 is TGTGCCAGCAGCTTACGGCTGGGGCGGGTAGACAATGAGCAGTACTTC.

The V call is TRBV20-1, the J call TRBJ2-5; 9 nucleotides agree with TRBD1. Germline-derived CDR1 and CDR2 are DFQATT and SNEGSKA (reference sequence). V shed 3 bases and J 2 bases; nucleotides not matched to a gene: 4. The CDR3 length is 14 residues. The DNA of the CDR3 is TGCAGTGCTAGGGGGACAGGGCAGCAAGAGACCCAGTACTTC. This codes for CSARGTGQQETQYF.

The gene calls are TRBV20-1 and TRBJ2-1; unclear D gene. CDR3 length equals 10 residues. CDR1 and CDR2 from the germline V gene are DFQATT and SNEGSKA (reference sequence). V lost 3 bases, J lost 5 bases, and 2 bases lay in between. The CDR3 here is CSASHNEQFF. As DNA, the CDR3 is TGCAGTGCTAGCCACAATGAGCAGTTCTTC.

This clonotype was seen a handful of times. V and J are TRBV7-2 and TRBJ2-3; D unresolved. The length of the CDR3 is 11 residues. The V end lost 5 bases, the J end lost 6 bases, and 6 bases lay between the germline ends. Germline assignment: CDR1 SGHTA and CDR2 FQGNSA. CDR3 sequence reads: CASSRVDTQYF. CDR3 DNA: TGTGCCAGCAGCCGGGTGGATACGCAGTATTTT. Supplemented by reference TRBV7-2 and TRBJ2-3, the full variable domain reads GAGVSQSPSNKVTEKGKDVELRCDPISGHTALYWYRQSLGQGLEFLIYFQGNSAPDKSGLPSDRFSAERTGGSVSTLTIQRTQQEDSAVYLCASSRVDTQYFGPGTRLTVL.

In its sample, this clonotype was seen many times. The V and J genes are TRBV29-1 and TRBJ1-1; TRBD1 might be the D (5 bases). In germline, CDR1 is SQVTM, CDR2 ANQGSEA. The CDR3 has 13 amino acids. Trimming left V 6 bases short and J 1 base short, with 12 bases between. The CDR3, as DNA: TGCAGCGTGAATTTGGGGGGGAACACTGAAGCTTTCTTT. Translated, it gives CSVNLGGNTEAFF.

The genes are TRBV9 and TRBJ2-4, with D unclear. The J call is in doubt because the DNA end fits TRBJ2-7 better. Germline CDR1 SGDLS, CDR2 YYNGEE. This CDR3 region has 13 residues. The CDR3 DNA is TGTGCCAGCAGCGTAGATGTCACCGACGAGCAGTACTTC. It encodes CASSVDVTDEQYF.

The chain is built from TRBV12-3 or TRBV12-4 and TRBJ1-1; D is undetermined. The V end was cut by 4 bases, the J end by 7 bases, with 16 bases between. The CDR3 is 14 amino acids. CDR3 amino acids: CASSSYSLSGEAFF. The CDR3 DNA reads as TGTGCCAGCAGTTCCTATTCACTTTCAGGTGAAGCTTTCTTT.

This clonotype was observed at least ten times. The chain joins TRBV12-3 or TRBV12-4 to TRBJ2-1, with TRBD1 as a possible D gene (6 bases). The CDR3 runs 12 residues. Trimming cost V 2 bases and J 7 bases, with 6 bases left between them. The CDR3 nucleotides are TGTGCCAGCAGTTTAACAGGGAATGAGCAGTTCTTC. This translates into CASSLTGNEQFF.